Listed here are 25 T cell receptor beta chains from one sample, sequenced in a study of early T cells in non-severe SARS-CoV-2 infection. TCRdb re-called the 5' RACE reads with MiXCR, one entry per CDR3 protein. The sample holds 55,000 to 65,000 distinct CDR3 sequences; roughly 16% are singletons and the top ten take approximately 4%. The source material was whole blood, sampled at baseline. These receptors were collected from an adult who was a healthcare worker with PCR-confirmed SARS-CoV-2 infection or an uninfected control (not recorded which).

This clonotype came up a few times. J is TRBJ2-6 and V is TRBV18; a weak D match, TRBD2 (5 bases). The CDR3 is made up of 17 amino acids. V dropped 3 bases and J dropped 0 bases, with 12 bases sitting between them. Germline lookup yields CDR1 KGHSH and CDR2 LQKENI. As DNA, the CDR3 is TGTGCCAGCTCACCCGCGGGTGGGAGCTCTGGGGCCAACGTCCTGACTTTC. Amino acid sequence: CASSPAGGSSGANVLTF.

The chain combines TRBV5-1 with TRBJ2-7; weak D call: TRBD2 (5 bases). The V and J ends lost 4 bases and 3 bases respectively, with 14 bases between them. This CDR3 region has 14 residues. Germline V gene data show CDR1 as SGHRS and CDR2 as YFSETQ. In nucleotides, the CDR3 is TGCGCCAGCAGCCCGGCCGGGGTTAACTACGAGCAGTACTTC. Encoded protein: CASSPAGVNYEQYF. The full variable domain, with the rest looked up from reference TRBV5-1 and TRBJ2-7, is KAGVTQTPRYLIKTRGQQVTLSCSPISGHRSVSWYQQTPGQGLQFLFEYFSETQRNKGNFPGRFSGRQFSNSRSEMNVSTLELGDSALYLCASSPAGVNYEQYFGPGTRLTVT.

The chain uses TRBV28 and TRBJ2-5, with 9 bases fitting TRBD1. The CDR3 sequence is 17 residues long. Trimming removed 1 base from V and 0 bases from J; junction bases left unmatched: 6. Germline V CDR1 and CDR2: MDHEN, SYDVKM. Written as DNA, the CDR3 is TGTGCCAGCAGTTTATCCGGGACAGGGAGACACCAAGAGACCCAGTACTTC. The encoded protein is CASSLSGTGRHQETQYF. Complete variable domain (other parts from reference TRBV28 and TRBJ2-5): DVKVTQSSRYLVKRTGEKVFLECVQDMDHENMFWYRQDPGLGLRLIYFSYDVKMKEKGDIPEGYSVSREKKERFSLILESASTNQTSMYLCASSLSGTGRHQETQYFGPGTRLLVL.

The chain carries TRBV7-8 and TRBJ2-1; 10 nucleotides line up with TRBD1. The CDR3 runs 17 residues. Germline V CDR1 and CDR2: SGHVS, FQNEAQ. V lost 2 bases, J lost 6 bases, and 10 bases stayed unmatched. The CDR3 DNA reads as TGTGCCAGCAGCTTAAGAGGGACAGGGGACTACGGCAATGAGCAGTTCTTC. Translation gives CASSLRGTGDYGNEQFF. Supplemented by reference TRBV7-8 and TRBJ2-1, the full variable domain reads GAGVSQSPRYKVAKRGQDVALRCDPISGHVSLFWYQQALGQGPEFLTYFQNEAQLDKSGLPSDRFFAERPEGSVSTLKIQRTQQEDSAVYLCASSLRGTGDYGNEQFFGPGTRLTVL.

This clonotype was detected only a few times. V usage is TRBV7-6 and J usage is TRBJ2-3; no firm D call. Between the trimmed V and J ends, which lost 3 bases and 2 bases, there was a span of 6 bases. The CDR3 covers 13 residues. CDR1 is SGHVS and CDR2 is FNYEAQ in the germline V gene. The DNA of the CDR3 is TGTGCCAGCAGCTTTCTCTACACAGATACGCAGTATTTT. This codes for CASSFLYTDTQYF. The variable domain in full, with the rest retrieved from reference TRBV7-6 and TRBJ2-3, is GAGVSQSPRYKVTKRGQDVALRCDPISGHVSLYWYRQALGQGPEFLTYFNYEAQQDKSGLPNDRFSAERPEGSISTLTIQRTEQRDSAMYRCASSFLYTDTQYFGPGTRLTVL.

This clonotype turned up a few times. The rearrangement uses TRBV9 and TRBJ2-7, with D perhaps assigned TRBD1 or TRBD2 (6 bases each). Germline V gene lookup returns CDR1 SGDLS and CDR2 YYNGEE. The ends were cut back, 0 bases at V and 2 bases at J, with 9 bases in the middle. The CDR3 extends over 14 amino acids. The CDR3 bases are TGTGCCAGCAGCGTAGGGGGGGACACCTACGAGCAGTACTTC. It encodes CASSVGGDTYEQYF.

This clonotype was recorded a few times. This chain connects TRBV7-2 to TRBJ2-3; 10 nucleotides match TRBD2. The length of the CDR3 is 16 residues. CDR1 is SGHTA and CDR2 is FQGNSA in the germline V gene. Germline trimming cut 4 bases from V and 3 bases from J; bases unmatched to any gene: 7. This CDR3 reads CASSSIAGGGTDTQYF. The CDR3 bases are TGTGCCAGCAGCTCTATAGCGGGGGGCGGAACAGATACGCAGTATTTT.

The CDR3 sequence: CASSLSGPSMTQYF. CDR3 nucleotides: TGTGCCAGCAGTTTATCCGGCCCCTCAATGACGCAGTATTTT. The chain carries TRBV28 and TRBJ2-3; no clear D. Germline V gives CDR1 MDHEN, CDR2 SYDVKM. This CDR3 region has 14 residues. Trimming removed 1 base at V and 9 bases at J, with 14 bases between.

This clonotype turned up a few times. V usage is TRBV4-1 and J usage is TRBJ1-4; D is possibly TRBD1 (6 bases). The CDR3 consists of 15 residues. V was clipped by 7 bases and J by 5 bases, with 17 bases between them. Germline CDR1 is MGHRA and CDR2 is YSYEKL. The CDR3: CASTPRGTLNEKLFF. Written as DNA, the CDR3 is TGCGCCAGCACCCCAAGAGGGACACTGAATGAAAAACTGTTTTTT.

A few counts support this clonotype. The chain joins TRBV10-3 to TRBJ1-6; 7 bases map to TRBD1. This CDR3 comprises 11 residues. With 10 bases clipped from V and 7 bases from J, the junction kept 1 base outside the gene matches. Per germline, CDR1 ENHRY and CDR2 SYGVKD. CDR3 DNA sequence: TGTGCCAAGACAGGGAATTCACCCCTCCACTTT. Translation gives CAKTGNSPLHF.

In its sample, this clonotype ranks as medium-sized. The rearrangement joins TRBV7-2 to TRBJ2-3; 10 bases map to TRBD1. The V and J ends lost 5 bases and 1 base, in that order; junction bases with no gene match: 6. The CDR3 contains 16 residues. Germline CDR1 reads SGHTA; CDR2 reads FQGNSA. CDR3 sequence (DNA): TGTGCCAGCAGCCGGACAGGGGGGAAACGCACAGATACGCAGTATTTT. It encodes CASSRTGGKRTDTQYF.

This clonotype was counted at least ten times. The chain carries TRBV12-3 or TRBV12-4 and TRBJ1-3; D is possibly TRBD1 (6 bases). The CDR3 has 14 residues. V dropped 5 bases and J dropped 8 bases, with 16 bases sitting between them. CDR3 protein: CASSVTGFGDTIYF. The CDR3 bases are TGTGCCAGCAGTGTCACAGGGTTCGGAGACACCATATATTTT.

The chain uses TRBV5-1 and TRBJ2-6; no clear D gene. This CDR3 spans 15 amino acids. Germline V gives CDR1 SGHRS, CDR2 YFSETQ. Trimming shortened V by 0 bases and J by 3 bases, and 7 bases separated the two germline ends. The CDR3 here is CASSLDGGGANVLTF. CDR3 nucleotide sequence: TGCGCCAGCAGCTTGGACGGTGGTGGGGCCAACGTCCTGACTTTC. Using reference TRBV5-1 and TRBJ2-6 for the parts outside the CDR3, the full variable domain is KAGVTQTPRYLIKTRGQQVTLSCSPISGHRSVSWYQQTPGQGLQFLFEYFSETQRNKGNFPGRFSGRQFSNSRSEMNVSTLELGDSALYLCASSLDGGGANVLTFGAGSRLTVL.

This clonotype was seen a few times. V and J are TRBV29-1 and TRBJ2-3, with 9 bases identical to TRBD2. The J segment lost 2 bases and the V segment lost 4 bases, leaving 1 base of the junction unmatched. Germline CDR1 reads SQVTM; CDR2 reads ANQGSEA. This CDR3 is built from 13 residues. The CDR3: CSVGGRDTDTQYF. The CDR3 DNA reads TGCAGCGTTGGCGGGAGGGACACAGATACGCAGTATTTT.

This clonotype was observed at least ten times. The rearrangement links TRBV11-3 to TRBJ2-3; no definite D call. The CDR3 runs 12 residues. Germline loops: CDR1 SGHNT, CDR2 YENEEA. Trimming left V 4 bases short and J 7 bases short, with 9 bases between. The CDR3 region is CASSSVGNTQYF. As DNA, the CDR3 is TGTGCCAGCAGCTCGGTGGGAAATACGCAGTATTTT.

Ten or more counts support this clonotype. This chain connects TRBV5-1 to TRBJ1-2; D perhaps matches TRBD1 (6 bases). Looked up from germline, CDR1 is SGHRS and CDR2 is YFSETQ. This CDR3 comprises 12 residues. Trimming left V 5 bases short and J 3 bases short, with 8 bases between. The CDR3 sequence: CASSPGDYGYTF. CDR3 DNA sequence: TGCGCCAGCAGTCCAGGGGACTATGGCTACACCTTC.

J is TRBJ2-2 and V is TRBV5-1, with a weak D call TRBD2 (5 bases). From germline, CDR1 is SGHRS and CDR2 YFSETQ. V gave up 2 bases and J gave up 7 bases, with 18 bases separating them. The CDR3 is made up of 16 amino acids. CDR3 region: CASSFLLGAGGGELFF. The CDR3 nucleotides read TGCGCCAGCAGCTTCCTCCTGGGAGCTGGAGGCGGGGAGCTGTTTTTT.

The J gene is TRBJ1-1, the V gene TRBV4-1; unclear D gene. With 0 bases removed from V and 10 bases from J, the gap between germline ends came to 12 bases. The CDR3 covers 13 residues. The germline CDR1 and CDR2 sequences are MGHRA and YSYEKL. In nucleotides, the CDR3 is TGCGCCAGCAGCCAAGATACACAGACGGCAGCTTTCTTT. This gives the protein CASSQDTQTAAFF.

The genes are TRBV20-1 and TRBJ2-7; D possibly corresponds to TRBD2 (5 bases). V gave up 1 base and J gave up 6 bases, with 7 bases separating them. CDR3 length equals 11 residues. Per germline, CDR1 DFQATT and CDR2 SNEGSKA (reference sequence). CDR3 coding DNA: TGCAGTGCTAGAGCGGGGTCCGAGCAGTACTTC. It encodes CSARAGSEQYF.

At least ten counts were recorded for this clonotype. V gene TRBV10-2 combines with J gene TRBJ1-5, with no clear D. The germline CDR1 and CDR2 sequences are WSHSY and SAAADI. The CDR3 sequence is 13 residues long. The V end was cut by 4 bases, the J end by 5 bases, with 9 bases between. CDR3 protein: CASSGHKYQPQHF. DNA for the CDR3: TGCGCCAGCAGTGGGCATAAGTATCAGCCCCAGCATTTT.

In its sample, this clonotype was seen a few times. The chain employs TRBV20-1 and TRBJ2-3, with 10 bases lining up with TRBD2. The CDR3 is made up of 15 amino acids. The trim removed 5 bases at V and 4 bases at J, leaving 9 bases unmatched. Germline CDR1 DFQATT, CDR2 SNEGSKA (reference sequence). The CDR3 region has the DNA TGCAGTGCTCTTCCAGCGGGGGGGCCAGCAGATACGCAGTATTTT. This codes for CSALPAGGPADTQYF.

This clonotype has only a few counts. V usage is TRBV7-2 and J usage is TRBJ1-4, with 7 positions matching TRBD1. The CDR3 covers 15 residues. Trimming removed 5 bases from V and 2 bases from J; junction bases left unmatched: 5. Germline V lookup: CDR1 SGHTA, CDR2 FQGNSA. CDR3 loop: CASSQDRATNEKLFF. CDR3 nucleotide sequence: TGTGCCAGCAGCCAAGACAGGGCCACTAATGAAAAACTGTTTTTT. Combining the CDR3 with reference TRBV7-2 and TRBJ1-4 gives the whole variable domain GAGVSQSPSNKVTEKGKDVELRCDPISGHTALYWYRQSLGQGLEFLIYFQGNSAPDKSGLPSDRFSAERTGGSVSTLTIQRTQQEDSAVYLCASSQDRATNEKLFFGSGTQLSVL.

The sample holds many counts of this clonotype. This chain links TRBV28 with TRBJ1-4, with 8 bases lining up with TRBD1. Germline V gene data show CDR1 as MDHEN and CDR2 as SYDVKM. The ends lost 6 bases at V and 4 bases at J; junction bases unmatched: 7. This CDR3 comprises 15 residues. The DNA of the CDR3 is TGTGCCAGCAGCAACCAGGGGGCGGGTAATGAAAAACTGTTTTTT. Amino acid sequence: CASSNQGAGNEKLFF.

This clonotype came up a few times. The V gene is TRBV5-4, the J gene TRBJ2-7; tentatively, D is TRBD1 or TRBD2 (5 bases each). Looked up from germline, CDR1 is SGHNT and CDR2 is YYREEE (reference sequence). The CDR3 is 16 residues long. Trimming pared 0 bases from V and 4 bases from J, leaving 17 bases between. The CDR3 is CASSLAYTGTSYEQYF. CDR3 bases: TGTGCCAGCAGCTTGGCATACACGGGGACGTCATACGAGCAGTACTTC.

J is TRBJ1-5 and V is TRBV19; 7 positions match TRBD1. The germline CDR1 and CDR2 sequences are LNHDA and SQIVND (reference sequence). The ends lost 3 bases at V and 6 bases at J; junction bases unmatched: 8. CDR3 length equals 15 residues. The DNA of the CDR3 is TGTGCCAGTAGTATCCGGACAGGCTGGGCTCAGCCCCAGCATTTT. It codes for CASSIRTGWAQPQHF.